This entry lists 8 T cell receptor beta chains sequenced from one sample in a study of blood T cell repertoires in COVID-19. The repertoire was sequenced with immunoSEQ multiplex PCR; TCRdb's copy has only in-frame clones and lacks some. The table lists 300,000 to 400,000 clones, about 86% of them singletons, with around 4% in the top ten. The source material was PBMCs or T cells enriched from blood (not recorded which). Receptor source: a woman in her thirties or forties with acute COVID-19.

This clone was seen a handful of times. V gene TRBV18 combines with J gene TRBJ1-4; D call uncertain. Germline-derived CDR1 and CDR2 are KGHSH and LQKENI. This CDR3 spans 12 amino acids. Trimming cost V 3 bases and J 8 bases, with 7 bases left between them. In nucleotides, the CDR3 is TGTGCCAGCTCACCGAACCGGGAAAAACTGTTTTTT. Encoded protein: CASSPNREKLFF.

This sequence joins TRBV28 and TRBJ1-5; possibly TRBD1 for D (6 bases). CDR3 length: 13 residues. Germline-derived CDR1 and CDR2 are MDHEN and SYDVKM. V was shortened by 7 bases and J by 6 bases, with 13 bases between the two germline ends. The CDR3 reads CASKGGVGQPQHF. The CDR3 DNA is TGTGCCAGCAAAGGGGGGGTTGGTCAGCCCCAGCATTTT.

This clone was recorded only once. The junction does not match germline at one end; this may be a read error. The V gene is TRBV12-3 or TRBV12-4, the J gene TRBJ1-3; no definite D call. The CDR3 contains 12 residues. This CDR3 reads CASSFVNSPPTF. DNA of the CDR3: TGTGCCAGCAGTTTCGTGAACAGCCCACCAACATTT.

J is TRBJ1-3 and V is TRBV7-2; TRBD1 matches at 7 bases. V dropped 1 base and J dropped 6; count of bases not matched to a gene: 9. The germline CDR1 and CDR2 sequences are SGHTA and FQGNSA. CDR3 length: 16 residues. CDR3 nucleotides: TGTGCCAGCAGCTTAGATACAGGGGCTTTGACAAACACCATATATTTT. Its translation: CASSLDTGALTNTIYF.

This clone was recorded once. The rearrangement joins TRBV28 to TRBJ2-5, with D possibly being TRBD2 (6 bases). The CDR3 has 17 residues. The germline V gene has CDR1 MDHEN and CDR2 SYDVKM. V lost 3 bases to trimming and J lost 7 bases, with 24 bases between them. CDR3 nucleotides: TGTGCCAGCAGTTTGTTGGTCTCAGCGGGCCGGGAAGGGACCCAGTACTTC. Translating it yields CASSLLVSAGREGTQYF.

The chain is built from TRBV28 and TRBJ1-2, with a tentative D call TRBD1 (5 bases). V lost 2 bases and J lost 7, with 8 bases in between. This CDR3 is built from 12 residues. In germline, CDR1 is MDHEN, CDR2 SYDVKM. In DNA form, the CDR3 reads TGTGCCAGCAGTTTAGCCAGGGCTGGCTACACCTTC. It codes for CASSLARAGYTF.

The chain recombines TRBV6-2 or TRBV6-3 with TRBJ2-6; 7 nucleotides align to TRBD1. The CDR3 spans 17 residues. V trimming: 2 bases; J trimming: 0 bases; junction bases outside the gene matches: 4. Germline V gene data show CDR1 as MNHEY and CDR2 as SVGEGT. This chain's CDR3 is CASSYENRGSGANVLTF. The CDR3 DNA sequence: TGTGCCAGCAGTTACGAGAACAGGGGCTCTGGGGCCAACGTCCTGACTTTC.

Turning to this clone: Other nucleotide sequences from this sample produce the same CDR3. The chain is built from TRBV10-3 and TRBJ1-5, with 9 bases lining up with TRBD1. There are 15 residues in the CDR3. Trimming at V came to 2 bases and at J to 1 base, leaving 0 bases not matched to a gene. CDR1 is ENHRY, CDR2 SYGVKD, per germline. For the CDR3, the DNA is TGTGCCATCAGTGAGGGACAGGGGAGCAATCAGCCCCAGCATTTT. It yields the protein CAISEGQGSNQPQHF.